Presented here are 18 T cell receptor beta chains from one specimen sequenced in a study of shared clonotypes between healthy human individuals. This table comes from immunoSEQ multiplex PCR, and its TCRdb copy is limited to in-frame clones, with some not included. The data show 2 million to 2.5 million clones, 80% to 95% seen once. Sequencing used naive CD4+ T cells from PBMCs. Subset noted: CD45RA+ positively selected. These receptors all stem from a man aged 18 to 30 in good health. Some clones in this sample may be carry-over from other donors' samples.

This chain joins TRBV28 and TRBJ1-2; D may be TRBD1 (6 bases). Germline V CDR1 and CDR2: MDHEN, SYDVKM. The CDR3 covers 14 residues. Trimming stripped 5 bases from V and 4 bases from J, with 14 bases between. The CDR3 nucleotides read TGTGCCAGCAGTACGCCCGGGGGGGCCTATGGCTACACCTTC. Protein product: CASSTPGGAYGYTF.

The chain employs TRBV5-8 and TRBJ2-7, with D unresolved. Germline V gives CDR1 SGHTS, CDR2 YDEGEE. With 4 bases removed from V and 2 bases from J, the gap between germline ends came to 16 bases. The CDR3 has 15 residues. The chain's CDR3 is CASSPPRAWTYEQYF. In DNA form, the CDR3 reads TGTGCCAGCAGCCCACCCCGGGCCTGGACCTACGAGCAGTACTTC.

V gene TRBV18 combines with J gene TRBJ2-5, with D possibly being TRBD2 (5 bases). The CDR3 has 15 residues. V was cut by 2 bases and J by 4 bases, with 14 bases left in between. Germline CDR1 and CDR2: KGHSH and LQKENI. The CDR3 DNA reads as TGTGCCAGCTCACCAGGGGAGTCTAACGGAGAGACCCAGTACTTC. It translates to CASSPGESNGETQYF.

This chain links TRBV7-2 with TRBJ2-7, with 7 bases identical to TRBD1. V lost 5 bases to trimming and J lost 4 bases; unmatched junction nucleotides: 8. CDR3 length: 14 residues. Germline CDR1 reads SGHTA; CDR2 reads FQGNSA. Here the CDR3 DNA reads TGTGCCAGCAGCCGGGCGAGGGGGCAGTACGAGCAGTACTTC. Its translation: CASSRARGQYEQYF.

The chain has TRBV2 and TRBJ2-1; TRBD2 agrees at 9 bases. The CDR3 spans 14 residues. Per germline, CDR1 SNHLY and CDR2 FYNNEI. V trimming: 4 bases; J trimming: 9 bases; junction bases outside the gene matches: 7. DNA of the CDR3: TGTGCCAGCAGTGTCGGTAGCGGGAGAATTGAGCAGTTCTTC. Translating gives CASSVGSGRIEQFF.

The chain links TRBV19 to TRBJ1-1; the match to TRBD1 covers 10 bases. The CDR3 length is 13 residues. Trimming cost V 8 bases and J 4 bases; bases outside gene matches: 4. Germline V gives CDR1 LNHDA, CDR2 SQIVND (reference sequence). CDR3 sequence: CASCDRGRTEAFF. The CDR3 DNA reads TGTGCCAGTTGTGACAGGGGGCGCACTGAAGCTTTCTTT.

This clone is a singleton in its sample. The CDR3 here is CASTGRGIAYEQYF. The CDR3 DNA is TGCGCCAGCACCGGACGCGGGATCGCCTACGAGCAGTACTTC. The J gene is TRBJ2-7, the V gene TRBV10-1, with a tentative D call TRBD2 (6 bases). Per the germline V gene, CDR1 is WNHNN and CDR2 is SYGVQD (reference sequence). The V and J ends lost 7 bases and 2 bases respectively, with 15 bases between them. The CDR3 runs 14 residues.

The chain employs TRBV12-2 and TRBJ1-5; no check of the table's D call, TRBD1, against the DNA was made. TRBV12-2 is described as a pseudogene. The CDR3 is 20 amino acids. Here the CDR3 reads CASRLARGNRGYWGNQPQHF. The CDR3 DNA reads TGTGCAAGTCGCTTAGCGCGAGGCAACAGGGGGTATTGGGGCAATCAGCCCCAGCATTTT.

The rearrangement joins TRBV2 to TRBJ1-4, with TRBD1 as a possible D gene (6 bases). The V end lost 0 bases, the J end lost 11 bases, and 19 bases lay between the germline ends. Per germline, CDR1 SNHLY and CDR2 FYNNEI. The CDR3 is 16 residues long. This CDR3 is CASSEAIFGGRVKLFF. In nucleotides, the CDR3 is TGTGCCAGCAGTGAAGCGATCTTCGGGGGGCGGGTGAAACTGTTTTTT.

This chain connects TRBV11-2 to TRBJ1-2; D unclear. From germline, CDR1 is SGHAT and CDR2 FQNNGV. Trimming left V 1 base short and J 5 bases short, with 11 bases between. This CDR3 contains 14 residues. The CDR3 DNA reads as TGTGCCAGCAGCTTAGCAACAAGTTATTATGGCTACACCTTC. Its protein product is CASSLATSYYGYTF.

On this clone: This specimen includes other DNA sequences encoding the same CDR3. The genes are TRBV7-2 and TRBJ2-1; D is possibly TRBD2 (6 bases). V was clipped by 1 base and J by 1 base, with 8 bases between them. Germline V gives CDR1 SGHTA, CDR2 FQGNSA. The CDR3 contains 15 residues. This CDR3 is CASSLVSGSYNEQFF. CDR3 bases: TGTGCCAGCAGCTTAGTTAGCGGTTCCTACAATGAGCAGTTCTTC.

V usage is TRBV30 and J usage is TRBJ1-5; TRBD1 agrees at 8 bases. The V segment lost 7 bases and the J segment 5 bases; nucleotides outside the gene matches: 7. CDR1 and CDR2 (germline): GTSNPN, SVGIG (reference sequence). The CDR3 loop spans 13 amino acids. The CDR3 bases are TGTGCCTCCTCGCAGGGGGCTTATCAGCCCCAGCATTTT. As protein: CASSQGAYQPQHF.

For the CDR3, the DNA is TGTGCCAGCAGCTTCTTCCCTTTTGGGCTCACCGGGGAGCTGTTTTTT. Translation: CASSFFPFGLTGELFF. V usage is TRBV28 and J usage is TRBJ2-2; D unclear. V lost 6 bases and J lost 4, with 18 bases in between. CDR1 MDHEN and CDR2 SYDVKM come from the germline V gene. This CDR3 has 16 residues.

This clone was recorded once. The chain employs TRBV23-1 and TRBJ2-7; TRBD1 aligns across 9 bases. TRBV23-1 is filed as an ORF, its function uncertain. The trim removed 2 bases at V and 2 bases at J, leaving 4 bases unmatched. CDR3 size: 15 residues. CDR3 region: CASSQNRGRTYEQYF. CDR3 in DNA: TGCGCCAGCAGTCAAAACAGGGGGCGAACCTACGAGCAGTACTTC.

CDR3 nucleotides: TGTGCCAGCAGCTTATACAGAAACACCGGGGAGCTGTTTTTT. As protein: CASSLYRNTGELFF. The chain uses TRBV7-3 and TRBJ2-2; D unresolved. The CDR3 is 14 residues long. Trimming cost V 2 bases and J 2 bases, with 6 bases left between them. Germline lookup yields CDR1 SGHTA and CDR2 FQGTGA. Variable domain in full (rest from reference TRBV7-3 and TRBJ2-2): GAGVSQTPSNKVTEKGKYVELRCDPISGHTALYWYRQSLGQGPEFLIYFQGTGAADDSGLPNDRFFAVRPEGSVSTLKIQRTERGDSAVYLCASSLYRNTGELFFGEGSRLTVL.

This CDR3 is CASRPGGGWGNQPQHF. Here the CDR3 DNA reads TGTGCCAGCAGGCCCGGGGGGGGATGGGGCAATCAGCCCCAGCATTTT. The chain recombines TRBV28 with TRBJ1-5; D possibly corresponds to TRBD1 (5 bases). Germline CDR1 reads MDHEN; CDR2 reads SYDVKM. V lost 6 bases, J lost 2 bases, and 17 bases lay in between. This CDR3 is 16 amino acids long. The whole variable domain, filled in from reference TRBV28 and TRBJ1-5, reads DVKVTQSSRYLVKRTGEKVFLECVQDMDHENMFWYRQDPGLGLRLIYFSYDVKMKEKGDIPEGYSVSREKKERFSLILESASTNQTSMYLCASRPGGGWGNQPQHFGDGTRLSIL.

The chain joins TRBV6-6 to TRBJ1-2; D is uncertain. The CDR3 covers 14 residues. The germline V gene encodes CDR1 MNHNY and CDR2 SVGAGI (reference sequence). Trimming took 4 bases from V and 6 from J, leaving 15 bases between them. This CDR3 reads CASSSVDGLDGYTF. CDR3 coding DNA: TGTGCCAGCAGTTCCGTTGACGGCCTCGATGGCTACACCTTC.

This chain links TRBV10-2 with TRBJ2-5; no definite D call. The germline CDR1 and CDR2 sequences are WSHSY and SAAADI. The CDR3 runs 11 residues. Trimming stripped 8 bases from V and 0 bases from J, with 4 bases between. The DNA of the CDR3 is TGCGCCAGCCTGTACCAAGAGACCCAGTACTTC. Translating gives CASLYQETQYF.